Included here is one T cell receptor (beta chain) sequence, with context. J was trimmed by 6 bases and V by 3 bases; bases with no gene match: 4. The CDR3 runs 14 residues. The germline V gene has CDR1 MGHRA and CDR2 YSYEKL. This sample stems from a study of blood T cell repertoires in COVID-19. Overall study context: Sites in the United States, Italy and Spain provided acute and convalescent COVID-19 samples. T cells, B-cell-depleted T cells, or PBMCs provided the cDNA or gDNA that served as material.

As processed by the authors: By means of reference gene primer amplification, nucleated cell counts were estimated. The protocol was immunoSEQ multiplex PCR, while the TCRdb copy is restricted to in-frame clones and leaves out a portion. V, J and clone size reflect that table, while D and trimming were determined from the DNA. The sample shows approximately 150,000 clones, 86% of them seen only once. This chain links TRBV4-1 with TRBJ1-2; 10 nucleotides align to TRBD1. The sample was peripheral blood. This TCR came from a woman between 70 and 85 years old with acute or convalescent COVID-19. CDR3 in DNA: TGCGCCAGCAGCCACGCCGGGACAGGGGATGGCTACACCTTC. It yields the protein CASSHAGTGDGYTF.